Sequencing of this T cell receptor (beta chain) was carried out in a study of T-cell memory formation after mild COVID-19. The wider study: TCR clusters were mostly confined to one donor each. Findings and caveats of the study: For contracting clones, CD4+ ones sat mainly in CM and EM, CD8+ in EMRA. Pre-infection memory showed some responding clones, and this suggested that cross-reactive memory joined.

TCRdb recomputed calls from the 5' RACE reads with MiXCR, one row per CDR3 protein. The data hold just under 350,000 distinct CDR3 sequences, with about an eighth observed a single time. This clonotype was seen at least ten times. Antigen: not known. The CDR3 loop spans 13 amino acids. The V gene end was trimmed by 6 bases and the J gene end by 2 bases; junction bases not matched to a gene: 4. Germline values: CDR1 MNHEY, CDR2 SVGEGT. This TCR was recovered from a man younger than 30 who had mild COVID-19 (a few samples of this study predate the infection). Cell type and time point are not known. Sequenced material: PBMCs or a T cell subset sorted from them (not recorded which). The V call is TRBV6-2 or TRBV6-3, the J call TRBJ2-7; 7 nucleotides align to TRBD1. CDR3 in amino acids: CASSWTGAYEQYF. CDR3 sequence (DNA): TGTGCCAGCAGCTGGACAGGAGCCTACGAGCAGTACTTC.